This T cell receptor beta chain was profiled in a study of identical twins. The study's findings and limits: The models systematically underestimated how much out-of-frame TCR alpha was shared in monozygotic twins. Sequences that were beta out-of-frame showed weaker excess twin sharing. Analyses of zero insertions could, in part, be confounded by invariant MAIT and iNKT cells.

The CDR3 has 13 amino acids. The ends lost 5 bases at V and 8 bases at J; junction bases unmatched: 7. The germline V gene encodes CDR1 SQVTM and CDR2 ANQGSEA. From the 5' RACE reads, TCRdb called clonotypes with MiXCR, one entry per CDR3 protein. The data hold roughly 250,000 distinct CDR3 sequences, with roughly 7% observed a single time. Healthy Caucasian individuals made up all the donors. This clonotype was detected ten times or more. Its specificity is unknown. The sample also formed part of further work on yellow fever vaccine responses in identical twins.

The genes are TRBV29-1 and TRBJ2-1; 9 bases fit TRBD2. Source material: memory (CD45RO+) T cells sorted from blood. This receptor was taken from a woman younger than 30 in good health. The CDR3 DNA is TGCAGCGTTTCCGGGACTAGCCTCTATGAGCAGTTCTTC. It yields the protein CSVSGTSLYEQFF.